The entry below describes one T cell receptor (beta chain). Other nucleotide sequences in the sample specify the same CDR3. The record originates from a study of blood T cell repertoires in COVID-19. Study-level information: Sites across the United States, Italy and Spain contributed samples from acute and convalescent COVID-19.

Germline CDR1 and CDR2: LNHDA and SQIVND (reference sequence). V was pared by 5 bases and J by 4 bases, with 6 bases between. This CDR3 has 12 residues. In the original workflow: Quantification of nucleated cells was approximated via reference gene primer amplification. The assay was immunoSEQ multiplex PCR, and TCRdb's table has in-frame clones only and misses some. D and trimming were read from the DNA, whereas the V and J calls and clone size are those reported in that table. The data contain 50,000 or so clones, around 85% of them seen just once; the ten biggest clones take up about 16%. The TCR originated in a human donor in a cohort sampled during active COVID-19. The chain combines TRBV19 with TRBJ1-5; D gene ambiguous. The sample consisted of peripheral blood. DNA for the CDR3: TGTGCCAGTAGTTATTCTAATCAGCCCCAGCATTTT. Protein sequence: CASSYSNQPQHF.